The next 10 T cell receptor beta chains were all read from a single sample in a study of T cell repertoires in cytomegalovirus infection. Each CDR3 protein is one row after TCRdb ran MiXCR on the reads. Among approximately 490,000 distinct CDR3 sequences listed, about 11% were seen once. The specimen sequenced was PBMCs. These receptors were obtained from a human donor in good health (CMV status not recorded). Some clones in this sample may be carry-over from other donors' samples.

There are a few counts of this clonotype. This chain uses TRBV20-1 with TRBJ2-7; tentative D call: TRBD1 (5 bases). This CDR3 has 12 amino acids. From germline, CDR1 is DFQATT and CDR2 SNEGSKA (reference sequence). With 5 bases removed from V and 6 bases from J, the gap between germline ends came to 14 bases. CDR3 in amino acids: CSAGALLVEQYF. In nucleotides, the CDR3 is TGCAGTGCTGGGGCTCTATTGGTCGAGCAGTACTTC.

The table lists this clonotype with many counts. The V and J genes are TRBV3-1 and TRBJ2-3, with D perhaps TRBD1 or TRBD2 (5 bases each). Trimming left V 0 bases short and J 6 bases short, with 16 bases between. There are 16 residues in the CDR3. Germline CDR1 LGHDT, CDR2 YNNKEL (reference sequence). The CDR3 sequence: CASSQDLGRTSDTQYF. CDR3 DNA sequence: TGTGCCAGCAGCCAAGATCTGGGACGAACCTCGGATACGCAGTATTTT.

This clonotype was seen ten or more times. The chain employs TRBV7-9 and TRBJ2-3, with TRBD2 matching 9 bases. CDR3 length: 21 amino acids. Germline CDR1 and CDR2: SEHNR and FQNEAQ (reference sequence). V trimming: 5 bases; J trimming: 2 bases; junction bases outside the gene matches: 23. CDR3 protein: CASSRANRLAGRVDNTDTQYF. The CDR3 DNA reads TGTGCCAGCAGCCGAGCGAATCGGCTAGCGGGACGGGTAGATAACACAGATACGCAGTATTTT.

This clonotype was counted ten times or more. The V and J genes are TRBV2 and TRBJ1-4; D ambiguous. The CDR3 runs to 14 residues. In germline, CDR1 is SNHLY, CDR2 FYNNEI. V dropped 4 bases and J dropped 8 bases, with 14 bases sitting between them. CDR3: CASSGGERGEKLFF. The CDR3 DNA reads TGTGCCAGCAGTGGCGGGGAACGAGGGGAAAAACTGTTTTTT.

Ten or more counts support this clonotype. V is TRBV7-9 and J is TRBJ2-2; the D gene is possibly TRBD2 (5 bases). Germline V lookup: CDR1 SEHNR, CDR2 FQNEAQ (reference sequence). Trimming removed 6 bases from V and 1 base from J, with 15 bases in between. The CDR3 has 16 amino acids. The CDR3 is CASRVSGGGNTGELFF. CDR3 nucleotides: TGTGCCAGCAGGGTCAGTGGAGGAGGGAACACCGGGGAGCTGTTTTTT.

This clonotype was picked up a small number of times. The V gene is TRBV19, the J gene TRBJ1-1, with D tentatively TRBD1 (6 bases). V lost 5 bases and J 1 base, leaving 14 bases between the germline ends. The germline V gene has CDR1 LNHDA and CDR2 SQIVND (reference sequence). This CDR3 is 15 amino acids long. The DNA of the CDR3 is TGTGCCAGTAGTCCCGTCACAGGGTGGAACACTGAAGCTTTCTTT. Protein sequence: CASSPVTGWNTEAFF.

A note on this clonotype: A much more abundant neighbour one base away suggests this may be a read error. V usage is TRBV20-1 and J usage is TRBJ1-5, with D unclear. Germline V gene lookup returns CDR1 DFQATT and CDR2 SNEGSKA (reference sequence). The CDR3 loop spans 13 amino acids. CDR3: CSAIETPNRPQHF. As DNA, the CDR3 is TGCAGTGCTATTGAGACTCCCAATCGGCCCCAGCATTTT.

In its sample, this clonotype was seen many times. The V gene is TRBV7-2, the J gene TRBJ2-3; 8 bases are a match to TRBD1. CDR3 length: 15 residues. The V segment lost 6 bases and the J segment 1 base; nucleotides outside the gene matches: 6. The germline CDR1 and CDR2 sequences are SGHTA and FQGNSA. In DNA form, the CDR3 reads TGTGCCAGCAGTCGACAGGGGACGGGCACAGATACGCAGTATTTT. It encodes CASSRQGTGTDTQYF.

The chain recombines TRBV6-8 with TRBJ2-2, with D hard to call. This CDR3 spans 14 amino acids. CDR1 MNHGY and CDR2 SAAAGT come from the germline V gene. V was trimmed by 5 bases and J by 2 bases, leaving 9 bases between them. The chain's CDR3 is CASSRPSNTGELFF. The CDR3 DNA follows: TGTGCCAGCAGTCGGCCCAGTAACACCGGGGAGCTGTTTTTT.

This clonotype was counted a few times. This chain connects TRBV29-1 to TRBJ2-3; 14 nucleotides agree with TRBD2. Losses at the gene ends were 7 bases for V and 6 bases for J; bases not matched to a gene: 3. Germline V gene sequence: CDR1 SQVTM, CDR2 ANQGSEA. This CDR3 is built from 13 residues. The CDR3 DNA sequence: TGCAGCGGTCGGACTAGCGGGGGGGATACGCAGTATTTT. This gives the protein CSGRTSGGDTQYF.